This T cell receptor (beta chain) was sequenced in a study of human T cells and chemical hapten exposure. Study-wide background: DPC at 0.01% went onto the upper back in patch tests, read at 6 days.

This clonotype was recorded a few times. Time point in this sample: patch test 3, about 24 weeks after DPC sensitization. Treatment reported: therapeutic diphenylcyclopropenone sensitization with weekly scalp DPC. The V end was cut by 8 bases, the J end by 0 bases, with 13 bases between. The length of the CDR3 is 13 residues. Per germline, CDR1 SQVTM and CDR2 ANQGSEA. TCRdb reprocessed the RACE reads via MiXCR and lists one record per CDR3 protein. Among approximately 72,000 distinct CDR3 sequences, around 10% were seen once, and the ten largest hold more than 1.2%. The chain couples TRBV29-1 to TRBJ1-1; possible D gene TRBD1, 5 bases. The origin of this receptor is a woman in her forties or fifties with alopecia areata. Some clones in this sample may be carry-over from other donors' samples. The source material was whole blood, sampled in connection with sensitization to the hapten diphenylcyclopropenone (DPC). For the CDR3, the DNA is TGCAGCTCCCTGGGGGGGATGAACACTGAAGCTTTCTTT. Residues: CSSLGGMNTEAFF.